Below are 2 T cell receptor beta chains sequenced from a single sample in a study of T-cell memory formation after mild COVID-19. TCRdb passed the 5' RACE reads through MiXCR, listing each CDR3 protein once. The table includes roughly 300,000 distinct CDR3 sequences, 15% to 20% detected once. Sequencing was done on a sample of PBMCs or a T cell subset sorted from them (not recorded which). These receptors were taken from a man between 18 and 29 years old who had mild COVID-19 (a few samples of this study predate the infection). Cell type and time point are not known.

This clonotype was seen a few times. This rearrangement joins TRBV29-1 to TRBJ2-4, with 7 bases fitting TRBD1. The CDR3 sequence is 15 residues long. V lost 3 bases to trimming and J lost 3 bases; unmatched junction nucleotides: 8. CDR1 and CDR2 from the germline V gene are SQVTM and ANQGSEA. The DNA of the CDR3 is TGCAGCGTTGAGGCGACAGGGCAGGTCAAAAACATTCAGTACTTC. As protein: CSVEATGQVKNIQYF.

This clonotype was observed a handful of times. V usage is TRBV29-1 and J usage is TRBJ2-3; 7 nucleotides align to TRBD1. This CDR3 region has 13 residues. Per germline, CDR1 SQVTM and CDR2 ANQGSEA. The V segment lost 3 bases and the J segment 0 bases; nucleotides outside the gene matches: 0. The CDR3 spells CSVEGQSTDTQYF. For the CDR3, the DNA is TGCAGCGTTGAGGGACAGAGCACAGATACGCAGTATTTT.